A single sample is the source of the 10 T cell receptor beta chains below, sequenced in a study of shared clonotypes between healthy human individuals. Sequencing was performed with immunoSEQ multiplex PCR; in TCRdb, only in-frame clones are kept and a portion is missing. The sample shows more than 2 million clones, 90% to 95% of them seen only once. The sample taken for sequencing was naive CD4+ T cells sorted from blood. Subset in this sample: CD45RA+ positively selected. The receptor set was obtained from a man aged 18 to 30 in good health.

The CDR3 coding sequence is TGCGCCAGCAGCTTGTCAACGGGAGACAATGAGCAGTTCTTC. It yields the protein CASSLSTGDNEQFF. V usage is TRBV5-1 and J usage is TRBJ2-1; maybe TRBD2 (6 bases). This CDR3 is 14 amino acids long. Trimming stripped 1 base from V and 5 bases from J, with 10 bases between. Germline assignment: CDR1 SGHRS and CDR2 YFSETQ.

The chain uses TRBV20-1 and TRBJ2-1, with D hard to call. V was trimmed by 6 bases and J by 6 bases, leaving 9 bases between them. Germline assignment: CDR1 DFQATT and CDR2 SNEGSKA (reference sequence). There are 11 residues in the CDR3. CDR3 region: CSAHPSNEQFF. CDR3 DNA sequence: TGCAGTGCCCACCCAAGCAATGAGCAGTTCTTC.

V and J are TRBV9 and TRBJ2-1; D perhaps matches TRBD2 (5 bases). Per the germline V gene, CDR1 is SGDLS and CDR2 is YYNGEE. V lost 3 bases to trimming and J lost 8 bases, with 12 bases between them. The CDR3 loop spans 13 amino acids. The CDR3 DNA follows: TGTGCCAGCAGCGGGCGATCCGGGGATGAGCAGTTCTTC. It yields the protein CASSGRSGDEQFF.

For this clone: Within the sample, other DNA sequences also encode this same CDR3. This chain uses TRBV9 with TRBJ2-2; D unclear. This CDR3 region has 14 residues. Germline V gives CDR1 SGDLS, CDR2 YYNGEE. V lost 0 bases, J lost 0 bases, and 3 bases lay in between. CDR3 region: CASSVDSNTGELFF. In DNA form, the CDR3 reads TGTGCCAGCAGCGTAGACTCGAACACCGGGGAGCTGTTTTTT.

The DNA of the CDR3 is TGCGCCAGCAGCCAAGAAGGCAGAGCAACTAATGAAAAACTGTTTTTT. Translating gives CASSQEGRATNEKLFF. The chain has TRBV4-1 and TRBJ1-4; D gene uncertain. V was trimmed by 0 bases and J by 0 bases, leaving 8 bases between them. Germline CDR1 and CDR2: MGHRA and YSYEKL. The CDR3 has 16 amino acids.

The rearrangement joins TRBV11-3 to TRBJ2-5, with D tentatively TRBD1 or TRBD2 (5 bases each). V lost 5 bases and J 2 bases, leaving 9 bases between the germline ends. The V gene's germline CDR1 is SGHNT and CDR2 YENEEA. This CDR3 has 13 amino acids. CDR3 region: CASSGGLQETQYF. DNA for the CDR3: TGTGCCAGCAGCGGGGGTCTGCAAGAGACCCAGTACTTC.

The J gene is TRBJ2-2, the V gene TRBV11-2; the D gene is possibly TRBD2 (6 bases). The CDR3 contains 14 residues. The V end lost 4 bases, the J end lost 2 bases, and 8 bases lay between the germline ends. The germline CDR1 and CDR2 sequences are SGHAT and FQNNGV. DNA for the CDR3: TGTGCCAGCAGCTGGGGGACTAACACCGGGGAGCTGTTTTTT. Protein: CASSWGTNTGELFF.

The rearrangement links TRBV19 to TRBJ2-1, with D perhaps TRBD1 (5 bases). This CDR3 has 15 amino acids. The V end was cut by 4 bases, the J end by 4 bases, with 14 bases between. Germline values: CDR1 LNHDA, CDR2 SQIVND (reference sequence). CDR3 DNA: TGTGCCAGTAGTACCCAGGGTTCGGCTTACAATGAGCAGTTCTTC. Protein: CASSTQGSAYNEQFF. The complete variable domain, with remaining parts taken from reference TRBV19 and TRBJ2-1, reads DGGITQSPKYLFRKEGQNVTLSCEQNLNHDAMYWYRQDPGQGLRLIYYSQIVNDFQKGDIAEGYSVSREKKESFPLTVTSAQKNPTAFYLCASSTQGSAYNEQFFGPGTRLTVL.

The chain combines TRBV20-1 with TRBJ2-7; 9 bases are a match to TRBD2. Trimming removed 7 bases from V and 5 bases from J; junction bases left unmatched: 3. The CDR3 contains 11 residues. In germline, CDR1 is DFQATT, CDR2 SNEGSKA (reference sequence). The CDR3 nucleotides read TGCAGTGTTGGGACTAGCCACGAGCAGTACTTC. Its translation: CSVGTSHEQYF.

The V gene is TRBV4-3, the J gene TRBJ2-1; D call uncertain. The length of the CDR3 is 15 residues. CDR1 is LGHNA, CDR2 YSLEER, per germline. The germline V and J ends were trimmed by 4 bases and 6 bases, with 16 bases remaining between them. This CDR3 reads CASSPGPRWPNEQFF. The DNA of the CDR3 is TGCGCCAGCAGCCCGGGCCCTAGGTGGCCCAATGAGCAGTTCTTC.